Listed here are 3 T cell receptor beta chains from one sample, sequenced in a study of cytomegalovirus exposure and HLA in healthy donors. Repertoires were generated with immunoSEQ multiplex PCR, while TCRdb's copy carries only in-frame clones and drops some. Here the sample spans approximately 220,000 clones, over 80% being singletons. Sequencing was performed on PBMCs. These receptors originate from a woman aged 25 to 39 in good health and CMV-seropositive.

The genes are TRBV30 and TRBJ1-5, with a tentative D call TRBD1 (5 bases). V gave up 2 bases and J gave up 1 base, with 15 bases separating them. In germline, CDR1 is GTSNPN, CDR2 SVGIG (reference sequence). This CDR3 contains 16 residues. CDR3 in amino acids: CAWSPGVRGSNQPQHF. In DNA, the CDR3 is TGTGCCTGGAGTCCCGGGGTGCGGGGCAGCAATCAGCCCCAGCATTTT.

This chain uses TRBV6-5 with TRBJ2-4, with a possible D match to TRBD2 (6 bases). This CDR3 region has 12 residues. Germline loops: CDR1 MNHEY, CDR2 SVGAGI. The germline V and J ends were trimmed by 7 bases and 9 bases, with 13 bases remaining between them. CDR3 sequence: CASTTSSGIQYF. CDR3 coding DNA: TGTGCCAGCACTACTAGCTCCGGCATTCAGTACTTC.

The chain carries TRBV10-3 and TRBJ2-7; TRBD2 might be the D (6 bases). This CDR3 comprises 13 residues. V was trimmed by 5 bases and J by 4 bases, leaving 12 bases between them. CDR1 ENHRY and CDR2 SYGVKD come from the germline V gene. CDR3 sequence: CAISSTSRYEQYF. The DNA for the CDR3 is TGTGCCATCAGTTCAACTAGCAGATACGAGCAGTACTTC.